One and the same sample provided the 5 T cell receptor beta chains below, sequenced in a study of blood T cell repertoires in COVID-19. The method was immunoSEQ multiplex PCR; TCRdb's version includes in-frame clones alone and lacks a portion of them. This table has about 160,000 clones, more than 70% appearing once. Specimen: peripheral blood. The source of these receptors is an elderly woman with active or convalescent COVID-19.

This clone appeared a single time. The chain carries TRBV2 and TRBJ2-7, with D tentatively TRBD2 (6 bases). The CDR3 has 14 residues. V lost 4 bases and J 6 bases, leaving 16 bases between the germline ends. CDR1 is SNHLY, CDR2 FYNNEI, per germline. The CDR3 sequence: CASSGSGQGGEQYF. Written as DNA, the CDR3 is TGTGCCAGCAGTGGAAGTGGGCAGGGAGGCGAGCAGTACTTC.

The chain employs TRBV7-3 and TRBJ1-1; D is unclear. This CDR3 has 12 residues. Trimming cost V 3 bases and J 9 bases, with 11 bases left between them. Germline lookup yields CDR1 SGHTA and CDR2 FQGTGA. The CDR3 region is CASSFRTEKAFF. For the CDR3, the DNA is TGTGCCAGCAGCTTTCGCACAGAAAAAGCTTTCTTT.

This chain connects TRBV6-5 to TRBJ1-1; maybe TRBD1 (6 bases). The ends were cut back, 6 bases at V and 3 bases at J, with 14 bases in the middle. Germline V gene data show CDR1 as MNHEY and CDR2 as SVGAGI. The CDR3 has 14 residues. The CDR3 nucleotides read TGTGCCAGCAGCCGCTTAGGGGGGGACACTGAAGCTTTCTTT. As protein: CASSRLGGDTEAFF.

The chain uses TRBV2 and TRBJ2-2; the match to TRBD2 covers 10 bases. In germline, CDR1 is SNHLY, CDR2 FYNNEI. This CDR3 region has 16 residues. The J segment lost 5 bases and the V segment lost 0 bases, leaving 3 bases of the junction unmatched. Here the CDR3 reads CASSEALAGSTGELFF. The CDR3 DNA follows: TGTGCCAGCAGTGAAGCACTAGCGGGATCAACCGGGGAGCTGTTTTTT. The full variable domain, its missing parts supplied by reference TRBV2 and TRBJ2-2, is EPEVTQTPSHQVTQMGQEVILRCVPISNHLYFYWYRQILGQKVEFLVSFYNNEISEKSEIFDDQFSVERPDGSNFTLKIRSTKLEDSAMYFCASSEALAGSTGELFFGEGSRLTVL.

This rearrangement joins TRBV6-2 or TRBV6-3 to TRBJ1-3, with a weak D call TRBD1 (6 bases). CDR3 length equals 17 residues. The germline CDR1 and CDR2 sequences are MNHEY and SVGEGT. V was cut by 3 bases and J by 0 bases, with 15 bases left in between. Here the CDR3 reads CASSYNRGAFSGNTIYF. DNA for the CDR3: TGTGCCAGCAGTTATAATCGGGGGGCCTTCTCTGGAAACACCATATATTTT.